The clone carrying this TCR beta chain was observed at least ten times. Its antigen remains unknown. Construction of TCR beta libraries relied on iRepertoire HTBI primers and on Arm-PCR targeting CDR3 regions. Study processing details: The identification of 55 to 70 TRBV and some 13 TRBJ segments was made across samples. TCRdb re-derived calls from the multiplex PCR reads in MiXCR, one entry per CDR3 protein. Here the V and J calls rest on TCRdb's processing, not on the authors' analysis. Of approximately 470,000 distinct CDR3 sequences listed, 15% to 20% are singletons. There are 13 residues in the CDR3. V lost 5 bases and J lost 4, with 11 bases in between. The germline V gene encodes CDR1 MDHEN and CDR2 SYDVKM. This sample stems from a study of regulatory T cells in long-lasting Graves disease. Findings and caveats of the study: Persistent disease samples used TRBV28, TRBJ1-2 and TRBJ2-5 preferentially.

As for time point: newly diagnosed GD, antithyroid drugs for less than 3 months. With RNA extracted from PBMCs as input, the TCR library was made. The same sample was also studied in work on T cells in Graves' hyperthyroidism and ophthalmopathy. That work adds: Clinical symptoms, serum thyroxine and TRAb, thyroid ultrasound and orbital computed tomography were used for the diagnoses. Most thyroid clonotypes expanded above 0.001 were also detected in blood.

The chain couples TRBV28 to TRBJ1-2; D remains unclear. This clonotype originated in a middle-aged man with Graves disease. Sequenced here: peripheral blood mononuclear cells (PBMCs), sampled at new diagnosis, from a patient treated with antithyroid drugs. The CDR3 loop is CASSQAGFYGYTF. The CDR3 DNA is TGTGCCAGCAGTCAGGCGGGCTTCTATGGCTACACCTTC.